Presented here are 30 T cell receptor beta chains from one specimen sequenced in a study of T cells in Graves' hyperthyroidism and ophthalmopathy. The CDR3 regions of TCR beta were amplified from RNA transcripts. HTBI primers were used for first-round RT-PCR of the TCR CDR3. One entry per CDR3 protein, called by TCRdb with MiXCR from the multiplex PCR reads. The sample has some 690,000 distinct CDR3 sequences; around 15% are singletons. Source material: blood. The receptors derive from a man aged 45 to 65 with Graves' hyperthyroidism.

This clonotype has a handful of counts. This chain joins TRBV20-1 and TRBJ1-5; D gene unclear. The CDR3 is made up of 13 amino acids. V was shortened by 2 bases and J by 0 bases, with 5 bases between the two germline ends. The germline gives CDR1 DFQATT, CDR2 SNEGSKA (reference sequence). The CDR3 region is CSARQISNQPQHF. The CDR3 DNA reads as TGCAGTGCTAGACAGATTAGCAATCAGCCCCAGCATTTT.

This clonotype was observed many times. CDR3 in DNA: TGTGCCACTCTCCAGGGCCTGAGGGGCTACACCTTC. Translated: CATLQGLRGYTF. V gene TRBV28 combines with J gene TRBJ1-2, with D possibly being TRBD1 (5 bases). The V end lost 10 bases, the J end lost 8 bases, and 17 bases lay between the germline ends. Germline values: CDR1 MDHEN, CDR2 SYDVKM. CDR3 length equals 12 residues.

V usage is TRBV19 and J usage is TRBJ2-3; no definite D call. With 3 bases removed from V and 6 bases from J, the gap between germline ends came to 7 bases. The CDR3 is 12 residues long. The V gene's germline CDR1 is LNHDA and CDR2 SQIVND (reference sequence). In nucleotides, the CDR3 is TGTGCCAGTAGTATGAGCCCCGATACGCAGTATTTT. Encoded protein: CASSMSPDTQYF.

V is TRBV10-2 and J is TRBJ1-5; D is unresolved. Germline V gene data show CDR1 as WSHSY and CDR2 as SAAADI. CDR3 length equals 13 residues. V was trimmed by 6 bases and J by 2 bases, leaving 8 bases between them. The CDR3 is CASRLSRNQPQHF. DNA for the CDR3: TGCGCCAGCAGGCTTAGCCGCAATCAGCCCCAGCATTTT.

This clonotype was detected a few times. The rearrangement links TRBV7-3 to TRBJ2-2; no definite D call. Trimming took 3 bases from V and 6 from J, leaving 5 bases between them. The CDR3 is 12 residues long. Germline lookup yields CDR1 SGHTA and CDR2 FQGTGA. The CDR3 loop reads CASSFSSGELFF. The CDR3 DNA sequence: TGTGCCAGCAGCTTCTCGTCCGGGGAGCTGTTTTTT. Together with reference TRBV7-3 and TRBJ2-2, the CDR3 gives the full variable domain: GAGVSQTPSNKVTEKGKYVELRCDPISGHTALYWYRQSLGQGPEFLIYFQGTGAADDSGLPNDRFFAVRPEGSVSTLKIQRTERGDSAVYLCASSFSSGELFFGEGSRLTVL.

V usage is TRBV19 and J usage is TRBJ1-1, with unresolved D. The CDR3 has 14 amino acids. The V gene lost 5 bases and the J gene lost 0 bases, with 10 bases spanning the gap. Germline V CDR1 and CDR2: LNHDA, SQIVND (reference sequence). CDR3 coding DNA: TGTGCCAGTAGTCCGGCTGGCTTGAACACTGAAGCTTTCTTT. It encodes CASSPAGLNTEAFF.

This clonotype was counted many times. The chain has TRBV27 and TRBJ1-2; the match to TRBD1 covers 7 bases. Germline assignment: CDR1 MNHEY and CDR2 SMNVEV (reference sequence). Losses at the gene ends were 5 bases for V and 3 bases for J; bases not matched to a gene: 9. The CDR3 contains 15 residues. DNA of the CDR3: TGTGCCAGCAGTGCAAACAGGGGAGAAGACTATGGCTACACCTTC. It codes for CASSANRGEDYGYTF.

This clonotype was recorded many times. The chain has TRBV28 and TRBJ2-1; the D is unclear. The ends were cut back, 5 bases at V and 4 bases at J, with 6 bases in the middle. The CDR3 totals 12 residues. Per germline, CDR1 MDHEN and CDR2 SYDVKM. This CDR3 is CASSPWYNEQFF. CDR3 nucleotides: TGTGCCAGCAGTCCCTGGTACAATGAGCAGTTCTTC.

The chain carries TRBV5-5 and TRBJ2-7; 9 positions match TRBD1. J gave up 0 bases and V 8 bases, and 6 bases lay outside the gene matches. Germline CDR1 is SGHKS and CDR2 is YYEKEE (reference sequence). CDR3 length equals 14 residues. The CDR3 loop reads CASSDRGFSYEQYF. As DNA, the CDR3 is TGTGCCAGTTCTGACAGGGGGTTCTCCTACGAGCAGTACTTC.

This chain links TRBV5-1 with TRBJ2-3; TRBD2 agrees at 9 bases. Germline assignment: CDR1 SGHRS and CDR2 YFSETQ. The CDR3 contains 15 residues. J was trimmed by 4 bases and V by 3 bases; bases with no gene match: 6. This CDR3 is CASSSIAGASDTQYF. The CDR3 DNA is TGCGCCAGCAGCTCTATAGCGGGAGCTTCAGATACGCAGTATTTT.

This clonotype came up many times. The chain is built from TRBV28 and TRBJ2-5; 10 bases fit TRBD1. The germline gives CDR1 MDHEN, CDR2 SYDVKM. J lost 7 bases, V lost 7 bases, and 9 bases had no gene match. CDR3 length: 14 amino acids. The chain's CDR3 is CASTAGTGVGTQYF. CDR3 bases: TGTGCCAGCACTGCCGGGACAGGGGTTGGGACCCAGTACTTC.

The chain couples TRBV20-1 to TRBJ2-7; D gene ambiguous. The length of the CDR3 is 15 residues. V lost 0 bases and J 2 bases, leaving 14 bases between the germline ends. Germline V gene lookup returns CDR1 DFQATT and CDR2 SNEGSKA (reference sequence). The CDR3 DNA sequence: TGCAGTGCTAGAGATCCAAGGACGCTCACCTACGAGCAGTACTTC. Its translation: CSARDPRTLTYEQYF.

This clonotype was observed a handful of times. V usage is TRBV13 and J usage is TRBJ1-4; no definite D call. Trimming cost V 0 bases and J 6 bases, with 8 bases left between them. This CDR3 comprises 14 residues. From germline, CDR1 is PRHDT and CDR2 FYEKMQ (reference sequence). The CDR3 DNA reads as TGTGCCAGCAGCTTAGGGGCAGCTTATGAAAAACTGTTTTTT. Amino acid sequence: CASSLGAAYEKLFF.

This clonotype was seen only a few times. The V gene is TRBV3-1, the J gene TRBJ2-1; 7 bases agree with TRBD1. Germline CDR1 is LGHDT and CDR2 is YNNKEL (reference sequence). The CDR3 contains 16 residues. V gave up 3 bases and J gave up 2 bases; unmatched junction bases: 7. In nucleotides, the CDR3 is TGTGCCAGCAGCCATCCCGGGACAGATCCCTACAATGAGCAGTTCTTC. Amino acids: CASSHPGTDPYNEQFF.

This clonotype appeared a few times. The chain is built from TRBV9 and TRBJ2-3; D gene ambiguous. The CDR3 consists of 13 residues. CDR1 SGDLS and CDR2 YYNGEE come from the germline V gene. V dropped 0 bases and J dropped 4 bases, with 6 bases sitting between them. CDR3: CASSVGRADTQYF. Written as DNA, the CDR3 is TGTGCCAGCAGCGTAGGTAGGGCAGATACGCAGTATTTT.

This chain links TRBV4-1 with TRBJ2-1; weak D call: TRBD2 (6 bases). The germline V gene encodes CDR1 MGHRA and CDR2 YSYEKL. CDR3 length equals 15 residues. The germline V and J ends were trimmed by 1 base and 5 bases, with 12 bases remaining between them. The CDR3, as DNA: TGCGCCAGCAGCCAAGTATACGGACTAAACAATGAGCAGTTCTTC. This gives the protein CASSQVYGLNNEQFF.

In this sample, this clonotype turned up many times. The chain links TRBV5-1 to TRBJ1-5; D remains unclear. V was cut by 0 bases and J by 5 bases, with 12 bases left in between. The CDR3 has 15 residues. In germline, CDR1 is SGHRS, CDR2 YFSETQ. This chain's CDR3 is CASSLDGRGDQPQHF. The CDR3 DNA follows: TGCGCCAGCAGCTTGGACGGACGGGGAGATCAGCCCCAGCATTTT.

This clonotype occurred a few times. The V call is TRBV7-2, the J call TRBJ2-5; D perhaps matches TRBD1 (5 bases). Germline CDR1 is SGHTA and CDR2 is FQGNSA. This CDR3 contains 15 residues. Trimming removed 6 bases at V and 4 bases at J, with 18 bases between. DNA for the CDR3: TGTGCCAGCAGTTTCAAGGGGAATCTAGGAGAGACCCAGTACTTC. Its translation: CASSFKGNLGETQYF.

J is TRBJ2-5 and V is TRBV7-2; 8 nucleotides agree with TRBD2. V lost 6 bases and J lost 4; bases outside the gene matches: 7. The CDR3 loop spans 14 amino acids. Per the germline V gene, CDR1 is SGHTA and CDR2 is FQGNSA. CDR3 bases: TGTGCCAGCAGTGACAGCGGGAGAGGAGAGACCCAGTACTTC. Translation: CASSDSGRGETQYF.

The chain uses TRBV6-1 and TRBJ1-2; D is unclear. V was shortened by 2 bases and J by 2 bases, with 18 bases between the two germline ends. Germline CDR1 MNHNS, CDR2 SASEGT. This CDR3 region has 17 residues. The CDR3 DNA sequence: TGTGCCAGCAGTGAATATGAGGACCGCCTGACGAACTATGGCTACACCTTC. It codes for CASSEYEDRLTNYGYTF.

This clonotype was observed at least ten times. The chain recombines TRBV28 with TRBJ1-4; 7 bases are a match to TRBD1. From germline, CDR1 is MDHEN and CDR2 SYDVKM. CDR3 length equals 15 residues. V lost 8 bases and J lost 3; bases outside the gene matches: 9. CDR3 DNA: TGTGCCAGCTCCTCTGCGGGACAGTCTAATGAAAAACTGTTTTTT. Protein: CASSSAGQSNEKLFF.

This chain joins TRBV7-8 and TRBJ2-3; 11 bases are a match to TRBD2. Trimming took 1 base from V and 0 from J; bases not matched to a gene: 9. Germline V gene sequence: CDR1 SGHVS, CDR2 FQNEAQ. The CDR3 is made up of 19 amino acids. The chain's CDR3 is CASSLVIGLAGGSTDTQYF. The CDR3 coding sequence is TGTGCCAGCAGCTTAGTAATAGGGCTAGCGGGAGGTAGCACAGATACGCAGTATTTT.

The rearrangement joins TRBV19 to TRBJ2-2; D gene unclear. The CDR3 spans 13 residues. Germline lookup yields CDR1 LNHDA and CDR2 SQIVND (reference sequence). Trimming left V 6 bases short and J 4 bases short, with 9 bases between. The CDR3 protein is CASSGISTGELFF. In DNA, the CDR3 is TGTGCCAGTAGCGGAATTTCCACCGGGGAGCTGTTTTTT.

This clonotype was recorded at least ten times. This chain links TRBV19 with TRBJ1-6; D may be TRBD1 (6 bases). Between the trimmed V and J ends, which lost 3 bases and 10 bases, there was a span of 13 bases. Germline lookup yields CDR1 LNHDA and CDR2 SQIVND (reference sequence). This CDR3 region has 14 residues. CDR3 loop: CASSITGARSPLHF. CDR3 sequence (DNA): TGTGCCAGTAGTATTACGGGGGCGAGATCACCCCTCCACTTT.

V is TRBV12-3 or TRBV12-4 and J is TRBJ2-2; possibly TRBD1 for D (6 bases). The V and J ends lost 4 bases and 2 bases respectively, with 11 bases between them. The CDR3 totals 15 residues. The CDR3: CASSSRTENTGELFF. CDR3 nucleotide sequence: TGTGCCAGCAGTTCACGGACAGAAAACACCGGGGAGCTGTTTTTT.

The chain links TRBV5-1 to TRBJ2-7, with D tentatively TRBD1 (7 bases). The CDR3 is made up of 16 amino acids. From germline, CDR1 is SGHRS and CDR2 YFSETQ. V was clipped by 4 bases and J by 0 bases, with 17 bases between them. CDR3: CASSPGDSQSSYEQYF. The CDR3 DNA reads as TGCGCCAGCAGCCCGGGGGACAGCCAAAGCTCCTACGAGCAGTACTTC.

This clonotype was detected many times. The V and J genes are TRBV14 and TRBJ2-5, with 8 nucleotides matching TRBD2. The junction had 7 bases not matched to a gene; V was cut back by 4 bases and J by 6 bases. CDR1 is SGHDN, CDR2 FVKESK, per germline. The CDR3 loop spans 14 amino acids. The CDR3 is CASSPGGGPKTQYF. The CDR3 bases are TGTGCCAGCAGCCCGGGAGGGGGGCCGAAGACCCAGTACTTC.

This clonotype was observed many times. The chain links TRBV12-3 or TRBV12-4 to TRBJ1-4; 7 positions match TRBD1. The CDR3 runs 15 residues. J gave up 8 bases and V 2 bases, and 8 bases lay outside the gene matches. CDR3 loop: CASSLRQSRGEKLFF. CDR3 DNA: TGTGCCAGCAGTTTACGACAGAGCAGGGGGGAAAAACTGTTTTTT.

This clonotype was picked up many times. The rearrangement uses TRBV30 and TRBJ2-1; D unresolved. The CDR3 sequence is 12 residues long. In germline, CDR1 is GTSNPN, CDR2 SVGIG (reference sequence). Trimming cost V 0 bases and J 7 bases, with 7 bases left between them. CDR3 loop: CAWSVMGNEQFF. As DNA, the CDR3 is TGTGCCTGGAGTGTAATGGGGAATGAGCAGTTCTTC.

Many counts were recorded for this clonotype. The chain carries TRBV24-1 and TRBJ2-1, with D unclear. V lost 6 bases and J 1 base, leaving 9 bases between the germline ends. Germline CDR1 and CDR2: KGHDR and SFDVKD. The length of the CDR3 is 14 residues. The CDR3 DNA sequence: TGTGCCACCAGTACTTATGGGTCCTACAATGAGCAGTTCTTC. Amino acids: CATSTYGSYNEQFF.